Presented here are 4 T cell receptor beta chains from one specimen sequenced in a study of control samples from healthy donors and cancer patients. Assay used: immunoSEQ multiplex PCR; TCRdb lists only in-frame clones, some missing. The repertoire holds hundreds of thousands of clones, with almost 85% as singletons. Sequenced sample: PBMCs. The receptor set was obtained from a woman in her sixties or seventies with lung cancer.

V is TRBV18 and J is TRBJ1-1; possible D gene TRBD1, 6 bases. The V end was cut by 6 bases, the J end by 6 bases, with 20 bases between. This CDR3 is built from 15 residues. Germline CDR1 is KGHSH and CDR2 is LQKENI. Here the CDR3 DNA reads TGTGCCAGCTCCCCAGGGGAACCGGAGGGATCTGAAGCTTTCTTT. Encoded protein: CASSPGEPEGSEAFF.

The genes are TRBV7-3 and TRBJ2-3; no definite D call. The germline V gene has CDR1 SGHTA and CDR2 FQGTGA. Trimming took off 1 base at V and 2 bases at J, with 7 bases between the two ends. The CDR3 totals 14 residues. DNA for the CDR3: TGTGCCAGCAGCTTAAGTCAGACCACAGATACGCAGTATTTT. Its translation is CASSLSQTTDTQYF.

This chain links TRBV3-1 (or the pseudogene TRBV3-2) with TRBJ1-1; TRBD1 matches at 7 bases. V lost 4 bases and J lost 6; bases outside the gene matches: 5. CDR1 and CDR2 (germline): LGHDT, YNNKEL (reference sequence). This CDR3 has 13 amino acids. CDR3 sequence (DNA): TGTGCCAGCAGCCCCGACAGGGAAGCTGAAGCTTTCTTT. Its translation is CASSPDREAEAFF.

V is TRBV6-4 and J is TRBJ1-1; D is unresolved. CDR3 size: 15 residues. CDR1 MRHNA and CDR2 SNTAGT come from the germline V gene. Trimming shortened V by 0 bases and J by 4 bases, and 12 bases separated the two germline ends. This CDR3 reads CASSDSKWATTEAFF. DNA for the CDR3: TGTGCCAGCAGTGACTCGAAGTGGGCCACCACTGAAGCTTTCTTT.